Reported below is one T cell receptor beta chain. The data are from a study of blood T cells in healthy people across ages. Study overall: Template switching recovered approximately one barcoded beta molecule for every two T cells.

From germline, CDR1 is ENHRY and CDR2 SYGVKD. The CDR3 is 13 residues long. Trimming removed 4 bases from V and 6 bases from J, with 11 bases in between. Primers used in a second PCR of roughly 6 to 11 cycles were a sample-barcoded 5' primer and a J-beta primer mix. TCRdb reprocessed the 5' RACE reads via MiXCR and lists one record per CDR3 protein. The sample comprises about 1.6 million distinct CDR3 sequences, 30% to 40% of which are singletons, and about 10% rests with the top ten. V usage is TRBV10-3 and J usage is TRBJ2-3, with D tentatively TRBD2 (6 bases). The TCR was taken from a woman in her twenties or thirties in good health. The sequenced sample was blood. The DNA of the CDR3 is TGTGCCATCAGTGTCGGACGGGGGGATACGCAGTATTTT. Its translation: CAISVGRGDTQYF.